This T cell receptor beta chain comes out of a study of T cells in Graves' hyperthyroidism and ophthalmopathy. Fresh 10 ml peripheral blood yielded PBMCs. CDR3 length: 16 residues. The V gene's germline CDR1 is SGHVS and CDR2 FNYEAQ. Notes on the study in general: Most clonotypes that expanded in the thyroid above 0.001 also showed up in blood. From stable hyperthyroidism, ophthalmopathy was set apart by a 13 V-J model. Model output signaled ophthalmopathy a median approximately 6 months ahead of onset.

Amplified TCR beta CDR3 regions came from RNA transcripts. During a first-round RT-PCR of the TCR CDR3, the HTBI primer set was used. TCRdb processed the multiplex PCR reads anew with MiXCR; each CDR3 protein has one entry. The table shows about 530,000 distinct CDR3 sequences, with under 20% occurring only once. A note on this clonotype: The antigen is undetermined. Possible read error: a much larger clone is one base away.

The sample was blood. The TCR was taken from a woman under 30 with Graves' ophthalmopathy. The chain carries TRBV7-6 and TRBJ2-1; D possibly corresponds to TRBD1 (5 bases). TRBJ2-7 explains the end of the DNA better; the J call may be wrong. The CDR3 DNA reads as TGTGCCAGCAGCCTATTCTACAGGATAGCCTACAATGAGCAGTACTTC. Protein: CASSLFYRIAYNEQYF.